A single sample gave rise to the 9 T cell receptor beta chains below, sequenced in a study of blood T cell repertoires in COVID-19 (dated by TCRdb to about 2020). The library came from the immunoSEQ multiplex PCR assay. This is the immuneACCESS table as TCRdb keeps it, with only in-frame sequences that have V and J called. A part of the clones is gone; compared with another copy, unresolved V genes explain less than half, and the rest is unexplained. Here the sample has 45,000 to 50,000 clones; more than 75% occur a single time. Under 6% of the sample belongs to the ten largest clones. Sequencing was performed on peripheral blood. The receptors were sampled from a woman in her sixties with acute or convalescent COVID-19.

In nucleotides, the CDR3 is TGTGCCAGCAGGACAGTCACAGATACGCAGTATTTT. Protein: CASRTVTDTQYF. This chain connects TRBV25-1 to TRBJ2-3; weak D call: TRBD1 (5 bases). The CDR3 is 12 residues long. The germline V gene has CDR1 MGHDK and CDR2 SYGVNS. V was cut by 6 bases and J by 2 bases, with 6 bases left in between. Filled out from reference TRBV25-1 and TRBJ2-3, the complete variable domain reads EADIYQTPRYLVIGTGKKITLECSQTMGHDKMYWYQQDPGMELHLIHYSYGVNSTEKGDLSSESTVSRIRTEHFPLTLESARPSHTSQYLCASRTVTDTQYFGPGTRLTVL.

The rearrangement joins TRBV19 to TRBJ1-1, with TRBD1 matching over 7 bases. V trimming: 4 bases; J trimming: 0 bases; junction bases outside the gene matches: 2. This CDR3 region has 14 residues. Germline V CDR1 and CDR2: LNHDA, SQIVND (reference sequence). CDR3 sequence (DNA): TGTGCCAGTAGTAGGGGACAGCTGAACACTGAAGCTTTCTTT. Translation: CASSRGQLNTEAFF.

The chain couples TRBV7-6 to TRBJ2-1, with 14 bases identical to TRBD2. Germline lookup yields CDR1 SGHVS and CDR2 FNYEAQ. The CDR3 length is 16 residues. The V and J ends lost 5 bases and 1 base, in that order; junction bases with no gene match: 1. The CDR3 DNA is TGTGCCAGCAGCCGGACTAGCGGGGGGTCCTACAATGAGCAGTTCTTC. This encodes CASSRTSGGSYNEQFF. The whole variable domain, remainder taken from reference TRBV7-6 and TRBJ2-1, is GAGVSQSPRYKVTKRGQDVALRCDPISGHVSLYWYRQALGQGPEFLTYFNYEAQQDKSGLPNDRFSAERPEGSISTLTIQRTEQRDSAMYRCASSRTSGGSYNEQFFGPGTRLTVL.

This rearrangement joins TRBV20-1 to TRBJ2-1; 13 bases line up with TRBD2. In germline, CDR1 is DFQATT, CDR2 SNEGSKA (reference sequence). Trimming at V came to 3 bases and at J to 7 bases, leaving 9 bases not matched to a gene. The CDR3 contains 16 residues. The CDR3 is CSASGILAGGRNEQFF. The CDR3 nucleotides are TGCAGTGCTAGTGGGATACTAGCGGGAGGGCGAAATGAGCAGTTCTTC.

The CDR3: CATSGDTRGGNQPQHF. The CDR3, as DNA: TGTGCCACCAGCGGGGACACCCGGGGGGGCAATCAGCCCCAGCATTTT. The V and J genes are TRBV15 and TRBJ1-5; D may be TRBD1 (6 bases). The CDR3 totals 16 residues. CDR1 LNHNV and CDR2 YYDKDF come from the germline V gene (reference sequence). V was cut by 5 bases and J by 2 bases, with 16 bases left in between.

The chain joins TRBV3-1 (or the pseudogene TRBV3-2) to TRBJ2-5; 9 bases match TRBD2. The CDR3 contains 16 residues. Germline V CDR1 and CDR2: LGHDT, YNNKEL (reference sequence). The V segment lost 4 bases and the J segment 2 bases; nucleotides outside the gene matches: 8. The CDR3: CASSPTSGWIQETQYF. The CDR3 nucleotides are TGTGCCAGCAGCCCAACTAGCGGGTGGATACAAGAGACCCAGTACTTC.

The rearrangement uses TRBV2 and TRBJ1-2; D is uncertain. Between the trimmed V and J ends, which lost 3 bases and 2 bases, there was a span of 4 bases. The CDR3 is made up of 12 amino acids. CDR1 and CDR2 (germline): SNHLY, FYNNEI. The CDR3 sequence: CASSESNYGYTF. Written as DNA, the CDR3 is TGTGCCAGCAGTGAGTCGAACTATGGCTACACCTTC.

This chain uses TRBV7-9 with TRBJ2-7, with 12 bases fitting TRBD2. Losses at the gene ends were 3 bases for V and 7 bases for J; bases not matched to a gene: 13. Germline V lookup: CDR1 SEHNR, CDR2 FQNEAQ (reference sequence). CDR3 length: 17 residues. The DNA of the CDR3 is TGTGCCAGCAGCTTCCCCACCCATCTAGCGGGGGGGCGGGAGCAGTACTTC. Protein: CASSFPTHLAGGREQYF.

This clone was recorded a few times. V gene TRBV6-5 combines with J gene TRBJ2-3; D is undetermined. Germline V gives CDR1 MNHEY, CDR2 SVGAGI. CDR3 length: 14 residues. V shed 10 bases and J shed 2 bases, with 16 bases lying between them. The CDR3 spells CATTISGYTDTQYF. CDR3 bases: TGTGCCACCACCATCTCAGGTTACACAGATACGCAGTATTTT.